The subject of this entry is one T cell receptor beta chain. The antigen this receptor binds is unknown. No per-base quality is available; no much larger clone lies one base away. TCRbeta CDR3 regions were amplified from genomic DNA using the immunoSEQ Assay, a bias-controlled multiplex PCR. Processing in the source paper ran as follows. Nucleated cell counts per sample were estimated from amplification of reference gene primers within the assay. To quantify the absolute abundance of each unique TCRbeta CDR3 rearrangement, sequence reads were collapsed and filtered. For each sample, productive Simpson clonality was calculated as the square root of Simpson's diversity index over productive rearrangements. TCRdb carries this immuneACCESS record with in-frame sequences only. Its versions omit some clonotypes, under half of them owing to an unresolved V gene in the studies checked, with the rest unexplained. D and trimming were read from the DNA, whereas the V and J calls and clone size are those reported in that table. The sample includes roughly 120,000 clones, with 65% to 80% observed a single time. The biggest ten clones account for 2% to 3% of the sample.

These data originate in a study of blood T cell repertoires in COVID-19 (dated by TCRdb to 2018 to 2021). For context, the study as a whole: The collaborator samples originated in the United States, Italy and Spain and spanned the acute and convalescent phases of COVID-19. The material from the prospective study consisted of cDNA or gDNA derived from T cells, B-cell-depleted T cells, or PBMCs. Subjects who had been exposed to COVID-19, were actively infected with it, or had recovered from it provided the deeply sampled blood TCRbeta repertoires that made up the dataset. The repertoires were released in a freely available public database meant as a resource for research on the immune response to SARS-CoV-2. Samples came from the ongoing ImmuneRACE study (first 160 participants) plus 1,254 subjects from 6 global collaborators. A de-identified subject ID, COVID-19 status, age in years and sex were almost always included in the sample metadata. Where available, HLA class I and class II types were taken from metadata supplied by the sample provider and were not determined by assay-based typing.

Each collaborating institution followed its own protocols to collect whole blood in K2EDTA tubes. For TCRbeta analysis, collaborators shipped samples in one of three forms: frozen whole blood, isolated PBMCs, or DNA extracted from either of those sample types. Points the paper makes about the study in general: Clinical and demographic metadata were provided uncurated, with the amount varying by source and participant.

Unmatched junction bases come to 7, with V trimmed by 4 bases and J by 2 bases. Taken from cysteine to phenylalanine, the CDR3 has 18 residues. This entry keeps only the CDR3 DNA: 54 bases, framed from base 1. Taken from the germline V gene, the CDR1 and CDR2 loops are MGHRA and YSYEKL. The chain is assembled from TRBV4-1 and TRBJ2-1, and TRBD2 matches 14 of the central bases. Input material: peripheral blood. This TCR was sampled from a man in his fifties or sixties with acute or convalescent COVID-19. At the DNA level, the sequence is TGCGCCAGCAGCCGGACTAGCGGGGGGTTTAGCACCTACAATGAGCAGTTCTTC. The translation is CASSRTSGGFSTYNEQFF.